This T cell receptor beta chain was profiled in a study of T cells in tuberculosis. Repertoires were generated with immunoSEQ multiplex PCR, while TCRdb's copy carries only in-frame clones and drops some. Of nearly 35,000 clones detected, about nine tenths appear once; the ten largest clones hold about 2.2%. CDR3 length: 15 amino acids. Germline values: CDR1 MNHEY, CDR2 SMNVEV (reference sequence). Trimming removed 3 bases at V and 4 bases at J, with 15 bases between. Latent tuberculosis screening used tuberculin skin test and IGRA at entry. Concerning this clone: Its antigen is unknown.

Study results and caveats: Active tuberculosis alpha repertoires lay closer to GMM-specific TCRs than controls'.

The specimen sequenced was PBMCs. The clonotype originates from a donor aged 10 to 29 with latent tuberculosis or without tuberculosis infection. This sequence joins TRBV27 and TRBJ1-2; D is ambiguous. In DNA form, the CDR3 reads TGTGCCAGCAGTTTTCAGGCGTCATCGTCCTATGGCTACACCTTC. The encoded protein is CASSFQASSSYGYTF.